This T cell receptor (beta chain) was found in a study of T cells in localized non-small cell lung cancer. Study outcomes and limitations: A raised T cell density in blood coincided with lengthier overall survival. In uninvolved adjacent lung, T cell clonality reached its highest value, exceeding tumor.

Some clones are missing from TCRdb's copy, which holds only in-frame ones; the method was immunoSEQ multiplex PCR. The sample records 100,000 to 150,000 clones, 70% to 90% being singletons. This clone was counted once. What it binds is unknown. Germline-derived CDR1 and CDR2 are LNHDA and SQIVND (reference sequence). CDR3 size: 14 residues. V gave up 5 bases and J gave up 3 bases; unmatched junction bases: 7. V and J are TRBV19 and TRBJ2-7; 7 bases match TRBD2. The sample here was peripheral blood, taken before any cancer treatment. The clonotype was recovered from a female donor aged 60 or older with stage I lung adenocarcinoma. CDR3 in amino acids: CASSSIAGRYEQYF. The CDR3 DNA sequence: TGTGCCAGTAGTTCTATAGCGGGTCGCTACGAGCAGTACTTC.